A single sample is the source of the 2 T cell receptor beta chains below, sequenced in a study of monozygotic twins with inflammatory bowel disease. One entry per CDR3 protein, without DNA, is what TCRdb gives after re-calling the 5' RACE reads. The repertoire table contains about 160,000 distinct CDR3 sequences. Specimen: blood. The receptors derive from a human donor with ulcerative colitis or Crohn's disease, or a healthy co-twin of an affected twin (not recorded which).

This chain joins TRBV14 and TRBJ2-5. This CDR3 has 17 amino acids. The germline V gene encodes CDR1 SGHDN and CDR2 FVKESK. This CDR3 reads CASSQVETTPFTETQYF.

CDR3 residues: CASSLVFGGTSYEQYF. This chain joins TRBV5-1 and TRBJ2-7. This CDR3 comprises 16 residues. Germline-derived CDR1 and CDR2 are SGHRS and YFSETQ.